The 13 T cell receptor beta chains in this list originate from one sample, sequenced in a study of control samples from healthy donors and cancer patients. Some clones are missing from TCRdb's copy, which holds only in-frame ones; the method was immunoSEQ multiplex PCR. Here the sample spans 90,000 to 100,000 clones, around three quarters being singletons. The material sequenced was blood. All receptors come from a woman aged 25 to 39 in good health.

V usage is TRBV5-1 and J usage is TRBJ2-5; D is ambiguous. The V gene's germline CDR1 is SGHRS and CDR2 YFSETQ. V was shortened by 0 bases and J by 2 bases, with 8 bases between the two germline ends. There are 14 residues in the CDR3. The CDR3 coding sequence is TGCGCCAGCAGCTTGGTGGTCGGGCAAGAGACCCAGTACTTC. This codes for CASSLVVGQETQYF.

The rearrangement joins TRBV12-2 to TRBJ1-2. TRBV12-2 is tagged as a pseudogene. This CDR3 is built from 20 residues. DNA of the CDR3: TGTGCAAGTCGCCGACGCCAAGAGTTGATCGGGGGTGAGGTTAACTATGGCTACACCTTC. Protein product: CASRRRQELIGGEVNYGYTF.

The DNA of the CDR3 is TGTGCCAGCATGGGAGGGGCGAACACTGAAGCTTTCTTT. It specifies CASMGGANTEAFF. The rearrangement uses TRBV6-5 and TRBJ1-1; the D gene is possibly TRBD1 (5 bases). The CDR3 length is 13 residues. The germline V gene encodes CDR1 MNHEY and CDR2 SVGAGI. Deletions cut 7 bases from V and 1 base from J, with 10 bases between.

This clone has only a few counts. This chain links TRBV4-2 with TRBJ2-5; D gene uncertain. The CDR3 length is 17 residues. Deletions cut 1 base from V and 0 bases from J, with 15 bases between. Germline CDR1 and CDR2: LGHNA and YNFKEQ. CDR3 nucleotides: TGTGCCAGCAGCCAAGGGACGAGCTATCTGTACCAAGAGACCCAGTACTTC. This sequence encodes CASSQGTSYLYQETQYF.

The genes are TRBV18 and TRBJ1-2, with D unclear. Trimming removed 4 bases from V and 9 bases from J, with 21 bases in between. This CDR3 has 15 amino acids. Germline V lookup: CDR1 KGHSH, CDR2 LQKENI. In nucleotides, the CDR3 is TGTGCCAGCTCACGTCCGGACCGTTACCTCAGCAGCTACACCTTC. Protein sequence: CASSRPDRYLSSYTF.

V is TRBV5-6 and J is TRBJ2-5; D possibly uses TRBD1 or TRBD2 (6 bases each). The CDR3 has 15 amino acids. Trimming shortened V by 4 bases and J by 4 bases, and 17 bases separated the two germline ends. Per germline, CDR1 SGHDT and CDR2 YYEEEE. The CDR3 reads CASSLSGGVRETQYF. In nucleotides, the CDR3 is TGTGCCAGCAGCCTATCCGGGGGCGTAAGAGAGACCCAGTACTTC. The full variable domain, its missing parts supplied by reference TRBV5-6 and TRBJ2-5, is DAGVTQSPTHLIKTRGQQVTLRCSPKSGHDTVSWYQQALGQGPQFIFQYYEEEERQRGNFPDRFSGHQFPNYSSELNVNALLLGDSALYLCASSLSGGVRETQYFGPGTRLLVL.

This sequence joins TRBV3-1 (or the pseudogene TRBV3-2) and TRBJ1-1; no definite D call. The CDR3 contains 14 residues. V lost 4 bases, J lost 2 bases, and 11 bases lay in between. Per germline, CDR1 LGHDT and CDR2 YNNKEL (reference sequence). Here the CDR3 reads CASSPPGGNTEAFF. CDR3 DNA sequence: TGTGCCAGCAGCCCGCCGGGCGGAAACACTGAAGCTTTCTTT.

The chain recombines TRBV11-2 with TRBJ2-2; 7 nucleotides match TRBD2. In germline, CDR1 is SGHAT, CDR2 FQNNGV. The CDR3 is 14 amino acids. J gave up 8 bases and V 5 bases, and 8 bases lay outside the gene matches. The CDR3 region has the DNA TGTGCCAGCAGCCACCAGCGGGGTGGGGGGGAGCTGTTTTTT. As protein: CASSHQRGGGELFF.

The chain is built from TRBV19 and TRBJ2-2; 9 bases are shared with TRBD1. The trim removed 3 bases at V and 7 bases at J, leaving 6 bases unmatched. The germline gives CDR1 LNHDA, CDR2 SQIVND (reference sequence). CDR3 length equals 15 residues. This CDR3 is CASSITGGWSGELFF. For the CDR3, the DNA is TGTGCCAGTAGTATTACAGGGGGCTGGAGCGGGGAGCTGTTTTTT.

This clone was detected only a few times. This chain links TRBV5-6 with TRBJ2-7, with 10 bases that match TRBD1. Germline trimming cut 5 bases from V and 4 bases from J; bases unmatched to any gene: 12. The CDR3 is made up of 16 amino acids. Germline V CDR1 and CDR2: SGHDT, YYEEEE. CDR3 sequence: CASRPEGQGESYEQYF. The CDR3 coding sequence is TGTGCCAGCAGACCGGAAGGACAGGGGGAGTCTTACGAGCAGTACTTC.

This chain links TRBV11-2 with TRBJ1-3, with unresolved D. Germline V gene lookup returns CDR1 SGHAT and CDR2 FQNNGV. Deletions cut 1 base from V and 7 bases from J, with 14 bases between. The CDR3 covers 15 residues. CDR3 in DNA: TGTGCCAGCAGCTTAGTATGGGCTGCGGGGAACACCATATATTTT. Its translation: CASSLVWAAGNTIYF.

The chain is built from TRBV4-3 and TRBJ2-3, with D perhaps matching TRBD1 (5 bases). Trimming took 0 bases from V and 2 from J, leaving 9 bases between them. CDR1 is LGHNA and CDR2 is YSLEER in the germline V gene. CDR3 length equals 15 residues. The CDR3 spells CASSQETDATDTQYF. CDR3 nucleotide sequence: TGCGCCAGCAGCCAAGAGACAGATGCCACAGATACGCAGTATTTT.

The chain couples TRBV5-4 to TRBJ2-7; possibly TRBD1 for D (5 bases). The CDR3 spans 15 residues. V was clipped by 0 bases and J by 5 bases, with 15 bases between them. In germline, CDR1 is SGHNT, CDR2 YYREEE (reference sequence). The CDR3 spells CASSLGSRVGNEQYF. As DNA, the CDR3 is TGTGCCAGCAGCTTGGGTTCCAGGGTCGGTAACGAGCAGTACTTC. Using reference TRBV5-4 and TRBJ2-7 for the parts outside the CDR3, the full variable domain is ETGVTQSPTHLIKTRGQQVTLRCSSQSGHNTVSWYQQALGQGPQFIFQYYREEENGRGNFPPRFSGLQFPNYSSELNVNALELDDSALYLCASSLGSRVGNEQYFGPGTRLTVT.